The clone carrying this T cell receptor beta chain was seen at least ten times. Patients aged 18 to 65 with hyperthyroidism were newly diagnosed, with duration under 2 months. Fresh peripheral blood, roughly 10 ml of it, supplied the PBMCs. The data derive from a study of T cells in Graves' hyperthyroidism and ophthalmopathy. Study summary: At the time of initial diagnosis and before any treatment, peripheral blood was collected.

The TCR beta CDR3 regions underwent amplification using RNA transcripts as the source. The study used the HTBI primer set for a first-round RT-PCR of the TCR CDR3. TCRdb used MiXCR to reprocess the multiplex PCR reads, holding one entry per CDR3 protein. The sample shows about 700,000 distinct CDR3 sequences, 12% to 15% of them seen only once. Trimming took off 4 bases at V and 0 bases at J, with 10 bases between the two ends. This CDR3 is 14 amino acids long. CDR1 is SGHAT and CDR2 is FQNNGV in the germline V gene. This chain links TRBV11-2 with TRBJ2-7, with D unresolved. This clonotype was sampled from a woman aged 18-35 years with Graves' hyperthyroidism. Sequencing was done on a sample of blood. CDR3 DNA sequence: TGTGCCAGCAGCTCCCGGGCCAGCTCCTACGAGCAGTACTTC. Amino acid sequence: CASSSRASSYEQYF.